This T cell receptor beta chain was sequenced in a study of PD-1 blockade in classical Hodgkin lymphoma. Study-level information: With a 2-week interval, patients received intravenous nivolumab at 3 mg/kg. Study results and caveats: Compared with baseline, CD4+ but not CD8+ TCR diversity had risen significantly by C4D1.

All patients experienced relapse after autologous stem cell transplantation, and brentuximab vedotin exposure was variable. As concerns this clone: Its antigen is unidentified.

This CDR3 comprises 15 residues. V lost 5 bases and J lost 7; bases outside the gene matches: 7. Germline V gene data show CDR1 as MNHEY and CDR2 as SMNVEV (reference sequence). Here immunoSEQ multiplex PCR was the method, and the copy in TCRdb shows in-frame clones only, minus some. The sample lists around 41,000 clones; around 80% were seen once. This TCR was sampled from a human donor with classical Hodgkin lymphoma. The chain recombines TRBV27 with TRBJ2-2, with TRBD1 matching over 10 bases. The sequencing used peripheral blood mononuclear cells (PBMCs), collected at baseline. CDR3 sequence reads: CASSLTGGAGGELFF. The CDR3, as DNA: TGTGCCAGCAGTCTGACAGGGGGCGCGGGCGGGGAGCTGTTTTTT.